These 16 T cell receptor beta chains originate from one sample sequenced in a study of early T cells in non-severe SARS-CoV-2 infection (dated by TCRdb to the early 2020s). The library came from 5' RACE. Sequencing was carried out with a NextSeq 500. Starting from the raw public reads, TCRdb applied fastp trimming at Q25, assembled clones with MiXCR and retained in-frame beta chains. Under each unique CDR3 protein, matching rows form one entry showing the most common genes and DNA. The sample profile shows some 62,000 distinct CDR3 sequences; less than 10% of them were found once. Over 1% of the sample is held by the ten biggest clonotypes. Sequencing was performed on whole blood. Receptors originate from an adult who was a healthcare worker with PCR-confirmed SARS-CoV-2 infection or an uninfected control (not recorded which).

This clonotype appeared a few times. The chain employs TRBV6-1 and TRBJ2-5; perhaps D is TRBD1 or TRBD2 (5 bases each). This CDR3 has 12 amino acids. Trimming shortened V by 6 bases and J by 4 bases, and 9 bases separated the two germline ends. Germline values: CDR1 MNHNS, CDR2 SASEGT. In DNA form, the CDR3 reads TGTGCCAGCAGGTGGGACGGAGAGACCCAGTACTTC. It translates to CASRWDGETQYF.

This clonotype appeared a few times. The chain has TRBV5-1 and TRBJ2-7; no definite D call. Germline V gene lookup returns CDR1 SGHRS and CDR2 YFSETQ. Deletions cut 0 bases from V and 0 bases from J, with 13 bases between. CDR3 length: 16 residues. CDR3 in amino acids: CASSLGLGSNSYEQYV. In DNA form, the CDR3 reads TGCGCCAGCAGCTTGGGGTTGGGGTCTAACTCCTACGAGCAGTACGTC.

A few counts support this clonotype. The chain has TRBV5-4 and TRBJ2-1, with a possible D match to TRBD1 (5 bases). CDR1 and CDR2 from the germline V gene are SGHNT and YYREEE (reference sequence). V lost 4 bases and J 4 bases, leaving 12 bases between the germline ends. The CDR3 consists of 14 residues. CDR3 DNA: TGTGCCAGCAGCCTCTGGGGCCCTTACAATGAGCAGTTCTTC. Protein: CASSLWGPYNEQFF.

This clonotype was counted a few times. V gene TRBV6-1 combines with J gene TRBJ2-7; D not resolved. The germline V gene has CDR1 MNHNS and CDR2 SASEGT. V was shortened by 2 bases and J by 7 bases, with 12 bases between the two germline ends. The CDR3 is made up of 13 amino acids. CDR3: CASSEHLSAEQYV. CDR3 sequence (DNA): TGTGCCAGCAGTGAACATCTTTCCGCGGAGCAGTACGTC.

This chain links TRBV6-5 with TRBJ1-2; tentatively, D is TRBD1 (6 bases). Per the germline V gene, CDR1 is MNHEY and CDR2 is SVGAGI. The V end was cut by 2 bases, the J end by 6 bases, with 10 bases between. The CDR3 is made up of 13 amino acids. The CDR3 region has the DNA TGTGCCAGCAGTTACATGGGGGGCGATGGCTACACCTTC. It is translated as CASSYMGGDGYTF.

This chain uses TRBV6-5 with TRBJ1-6; perhaps TRBD1 as D (6 bases). V was shortened by 6 bases and J by 7 bases, with 10 bases between the two germline ends. The length of the CDR3 is 13 residues. The germline CDR1 and CDR2 sequences are MNHEY and SVGAGI. The CDR3, as DNA: TGTGCCAGCAGATTAACAGGGAATTCACCCCTCCACTTT. Encoded protein: CASRLTGNSPLHF.

CDR3 region: CSVEEGGALQYF. The CDR3 nucleotides read TGCAGCGTTGAAGAGGGGGGGGCGCTTCAGTACTTC. The chain has TRBV29-1 and TRBJ2-4; D may be TRBD2 (7 bases). The CDR3 is made up of 12 amino acids. V was clipped by 0 bases and J by 11 bases, with 11 bases between them. Germline V lookup: CDR1 SQVTM, CDR2 ANQGSEA.

This clonotype was counted only a few times. The V gene is TRBV7-9, the J gene TRBJ2-1; D may be TRBD2 (5 bases). This CDR3 has 15 amino acids. Germline assignment: CDR1 SEHNR and CDR2 FQNEAQ (reference sequence). The V end was cut by 8 bases, the J end by 5 bases, with 19 bases between. CDR3 sequence reads: CASPREGGPHNEQFF. In DNA, the CDR3 is TGTGCCAGCCCTAGAGAGGGCGGACCACACAATGAGCAGTTCTTC.

V is TRBV7-3 and J is TRBJ2-2, with a tentative D call TRBD2 (5 bases). V was clipped by 2 bases and J by 2 bases, with 15 bases between them. Looked up from germline, CDR1 is SGHTA and CDR2 is FQGTGA. The CDR3 length is 17 residues. The CDR3 loop reads CASSLYGRGSNTGELFF. The CDR3 nucleotides read TGTGCCAGCAGCTTATATGGTCGGGGTTCCAACACCGGGGAGCTGTTTTTT.

This clonotype was counted ten times or more. The V and J genes are TRBV19 and TRBJ1-1, with 7 bases lining up with TRBD1. Germline V CDR1 and CDR2: LNHDA, SQIVND (reference sequence). The trim removed 10 bases at V and 1 base at J, leaving 21 bases unmatched. The CDR3 loop spans 18 amino acids. The CDR3: CATLRKGAENPSNTEAFF. DNA of the CDR3: TGTGCCACCCTCCGAAAGGGGGCTGAGAATCCTTCGAACACTGAAGCTTTCTTT. The full variable domain, completed using reference TRBV19 and TRBJ1-1, is DGGITQSPKYLFRKEGQNVTLSCEQNLNHDAMYWYRQDPGQGLRLIYYSQIVNDFQKGDIAEGYSVSREKKESFPLTVTSAQKNPTAFYLCATLRKGAENPSNTEAFFGQGTRLTVV.

This chain connects TRBV5-5 to TRBJ2-1; D gene ambiguous. CDR1 and CDR2 (germline): SGHKS, YYEKEE (reference sequence). This CDR3 is 14 amino acids long. Trimming stripped 0 bases from V and 4 bases from J, with 8 bases between. This CDR3 reads CASSLDNSYNEQFF. The CDR3 bases are TGTGCCAGCAGCTTGGACAACTCATACAATGAGCAGTTCTTC.

This clonotype occurred a few times. The V and J genes are TRBV20-1 and TRBJ2-7, with 7 bases matching TRBD1. Trimming removed 0 bases from V and 1 base from J; junction bases left unmatched: 0. Germline V gene sequence: CDR1 DFQATT, CDR2 SNEGSKA (reference sequence). The CDR3 consists of 13 residues. CDR3 residues: CSARETGSYEQYV. The CDR3 DNA reads TGCAGTGCTAGAGAGACAGGGTCCTACGAGCAGTACGTC.

The chain employs TRBV20-1 and TRBJ1-1; D possibly corresponds to TRBD1 (5 bases). Between the trimmed V and J ends, which lost 6 bases and 4 bases, there was a span of 15 bases. CDR3 size: 13 residues. CDR1 is DFQATT and CDR2 is SNEGSKA in the germline V gene (reference sequence). CDR3 nucleotide sequence: TGCAGTGCAAGGGGCGGGACTGGCACTGAAGCTTTCTTT. Protein sequence: CSARGGTGTEAFF.

This clonotype was found many times. The chain is built from TRBV28 and TRBJ2-1; no clear D. Germline CDR1 is MDHEN and CDR2 is SYDVKM. The CDR3 has 14 residues. Trimming removed 2 bases from V and 4 bases from J, with 9 bases in between. The CDR3 loop reads CASSLGNDYNEQFF. CDR3 nucleotides: TGTGCCAGCAGTTTAGGGAATGATTACAATGAGCAGTTCTTC. The full variable domain, its missing parts supplied by reference TRBV28 and TRBJ2-1, is DVKVTQSSRYLVKRTGEKVFLECVQDMDHENMFWYRQDPGLGLRLIYFSYDVKMKEKGDIPEGYSVSREKKERFSLILESASTNQTSMYLCASSLGNDYNEQFFGPGTRLTVL.

This clonotype showed up just a few times. The chain is built from TRBV12-3 or TRBV12-4 and TRBJ2-1; 7 bases line up with TRBD2. The CDR3 length is 17 residues. V trimming: 6 bases; J trimming: 1 base; junction bases outside the gene matches: 12. CDR3 amino acids: CASSTGGVISSYNEQFF. In DNA form, the CDR3 reads TGTGCCAGCAGCACTGGGGGGGTGATCTCTTCCTACAATGAGCAGTTCTTC.

This clonotype was seen repeatedly, ten times or more. The V and J genes are TRBV28 and TRBJ2-7; weak D call: TRBD1 (6 bases). CDR3 length: 13 amino acids. The V gene's germline CDR1 is MDHEN and CDR2 SYDVKM. With 4 bases removed from V and 7 bases from J, the gap between germline ends came to 14 bases. The CDR3: CASSSGQIREQYV. CDR3 sequence (DNA): TGTGCCAGCAGTTCGGGACAAATACGGGAGCAGTACGTC.